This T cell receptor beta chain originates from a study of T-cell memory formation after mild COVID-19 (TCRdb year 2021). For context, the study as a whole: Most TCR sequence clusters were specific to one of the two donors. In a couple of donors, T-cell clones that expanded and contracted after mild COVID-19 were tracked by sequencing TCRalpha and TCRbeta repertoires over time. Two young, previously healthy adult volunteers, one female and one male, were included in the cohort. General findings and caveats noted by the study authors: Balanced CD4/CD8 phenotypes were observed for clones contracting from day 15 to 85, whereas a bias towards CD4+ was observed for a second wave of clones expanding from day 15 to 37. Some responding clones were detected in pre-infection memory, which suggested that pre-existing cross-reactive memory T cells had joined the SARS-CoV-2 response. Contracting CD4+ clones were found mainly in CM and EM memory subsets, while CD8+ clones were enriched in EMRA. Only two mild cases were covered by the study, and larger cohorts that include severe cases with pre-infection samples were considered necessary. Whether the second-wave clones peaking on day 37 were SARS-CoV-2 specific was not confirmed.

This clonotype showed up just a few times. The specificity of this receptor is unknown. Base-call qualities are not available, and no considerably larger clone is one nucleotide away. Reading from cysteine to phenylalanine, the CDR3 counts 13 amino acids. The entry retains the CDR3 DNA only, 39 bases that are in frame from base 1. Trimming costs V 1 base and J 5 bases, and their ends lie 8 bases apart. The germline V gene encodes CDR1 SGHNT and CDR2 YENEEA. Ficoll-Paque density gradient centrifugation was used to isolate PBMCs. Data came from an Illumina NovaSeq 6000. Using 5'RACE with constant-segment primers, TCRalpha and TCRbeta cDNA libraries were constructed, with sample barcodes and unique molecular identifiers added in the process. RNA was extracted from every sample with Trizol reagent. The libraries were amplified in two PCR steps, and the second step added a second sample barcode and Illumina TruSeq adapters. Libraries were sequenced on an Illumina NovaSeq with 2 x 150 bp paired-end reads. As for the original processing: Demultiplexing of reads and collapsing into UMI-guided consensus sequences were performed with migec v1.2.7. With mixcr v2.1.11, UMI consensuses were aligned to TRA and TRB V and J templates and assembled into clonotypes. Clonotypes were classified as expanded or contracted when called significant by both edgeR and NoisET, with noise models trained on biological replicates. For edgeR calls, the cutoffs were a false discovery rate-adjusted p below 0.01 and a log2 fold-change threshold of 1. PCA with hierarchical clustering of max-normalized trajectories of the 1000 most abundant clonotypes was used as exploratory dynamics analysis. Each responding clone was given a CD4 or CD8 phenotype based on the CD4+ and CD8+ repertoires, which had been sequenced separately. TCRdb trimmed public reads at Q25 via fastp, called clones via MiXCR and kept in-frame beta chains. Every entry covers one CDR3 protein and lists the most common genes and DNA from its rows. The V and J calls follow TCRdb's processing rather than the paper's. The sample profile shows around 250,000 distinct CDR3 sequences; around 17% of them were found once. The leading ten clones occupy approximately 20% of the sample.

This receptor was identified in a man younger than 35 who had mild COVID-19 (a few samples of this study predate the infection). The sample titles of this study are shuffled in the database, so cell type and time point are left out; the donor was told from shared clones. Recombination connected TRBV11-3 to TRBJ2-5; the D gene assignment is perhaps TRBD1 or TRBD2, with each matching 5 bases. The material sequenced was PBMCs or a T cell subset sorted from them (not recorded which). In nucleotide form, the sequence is TGTGCCAGCAGCTTAGGCTGGGGGGAGACCCAGTACTTC. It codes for CASSLGWGETQYF. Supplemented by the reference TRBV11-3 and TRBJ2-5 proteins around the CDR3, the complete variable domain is EAGVVQSPRYKIIEKKQPVAFWCNPISGHNTLYWYLQNLGQGPELLIRYENEEAVDDSQLPKDRFSAERLKGVDSTLKIQPAELGDSAVYLCASSLGWGETQYFGPGTRLLVL.